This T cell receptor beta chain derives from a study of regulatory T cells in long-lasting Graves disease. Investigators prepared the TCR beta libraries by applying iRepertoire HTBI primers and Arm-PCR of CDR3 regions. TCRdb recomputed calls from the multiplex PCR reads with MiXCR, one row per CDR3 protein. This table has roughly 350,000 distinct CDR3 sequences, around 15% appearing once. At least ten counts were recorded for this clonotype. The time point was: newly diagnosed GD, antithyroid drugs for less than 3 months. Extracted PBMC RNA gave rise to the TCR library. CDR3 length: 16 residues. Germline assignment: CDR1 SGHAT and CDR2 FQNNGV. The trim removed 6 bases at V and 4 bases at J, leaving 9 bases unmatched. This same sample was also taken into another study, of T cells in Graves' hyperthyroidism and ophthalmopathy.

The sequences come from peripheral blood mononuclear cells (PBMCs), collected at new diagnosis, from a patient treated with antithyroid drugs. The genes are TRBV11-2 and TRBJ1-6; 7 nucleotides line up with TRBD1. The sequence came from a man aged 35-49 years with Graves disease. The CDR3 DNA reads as TGTGCCAGCAGGGCAGGGGGTGGATATTATAATTCACCCCTCCACTTT. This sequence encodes CASRAGGGYYNSPLHF.